These 3 T cell receptor beta chains came from one sample sequenced in a study of post-analysis software for immune sequencing data. Study conclusions and caveats: Five TRBV segments were significantly more frequent in patients than in controls. TRBV5-6, TRBV5-1 and TRBV20-1 were among these segments.

Their target antigens are unknown. Tagging with unique molecular identifiers was a feature of the TCR beta cDNA libraries. MiXCR was run by TCRdb on the PCR reads, yielding one entry per CDR3 protein. The table has roughly 600,000 distinct CDR3 sequences, roughly 40% seen once; the top ten hold under 2%. Material: blood. All receptors come from a girl aged 5-17 years with multiple sclerosis.

The table lists this clonotype with a few counts. The chain joins TRBV5-1 to TRBJ2-5, with a weak D call TRBD1 (6 bases). The DNA end is a closer match to TRBJ2-7, so the J assignment may be wrong. The germline gives CDR1 SGHRS, CDR2 YFSETQ. The CDR3 is 14 residues long. The CDR3 loop is CASSLMTGRDEQYF. The CDR3 coding sequence is TGCGCCAGCAGCCTAATGACAGGTCGCGACGAGCAGTACTTC.

The chain joins TRBV29-1 to TRBJ1-1; D is possibly TRBD1 (5 bases). The CDR3 covers 14 residues. Germline lookup yields CDR1 SQVTM and CDR2 ANQGSEA. The ends were cut back, 2 bases at V and 1 base at J, with 11 bases in the middle. CDR3 residues: CSVERDARNTEAFF. CDR3 sequence (DNA): TGCAGCGTTGAACGGGACGCACGGAACACTGAAGCTTTCTTT.

The V gene is TRBV7-6, the J gene TRBJ2-5; 9 bases are shared with TRBD1. TRBJ2-7 explains the end of the DNA better; the J call may be wrong. CDR3 length equals 14 residues. Per germline, CDR1 SGHVS and CDR2 FNYEAQ. CDR3 residues: CASSLAGTGREQYF. DNA for the CDR3: TGTGCCAGCAGCTTAGCGGGGACAGGGCGCGAGCAGTACTTC.